The clone carrying this T cell receptor (beta chain) showed up just a few times. The assay was immunoSEQ multiplex PCR, and TCRdb's table has in-frame clones only and misses some. The table lists more than 250,000 clones, around 86% of them singletons. The germline CDR1 and CDR2 sequences are SGHAT and FQNNGV. V was cut by 5 bases and J by 6 bases, with 6 bases left in between. There are 11 residues in the CDR3. This sample is drawn from a study of blood T cell repertoires in COVID-19. The origin of this receptor is a woman under 40 who had recovered from COVID-19. The sequenced sample was peripheral blood. The chain uses TRBV11-2 and TRBJ2-3; D perhaps matches TRBD2 (5 bases). The CDR3 DNA follows: TGTGCCAGCAGCACGGGGGATACGCAGTATTTT. This translates into CASSTGDTQYF. The complete variable domain, with remaining parts taken from reference TRBV11-2 and TRBJ2-3, reads EAGVAQSPRYKIIEKRQSVAFWCNPISGHATLYWYQQILGQGPKLLIQFQNNGVVDDSQLPKDRFSAERLKGVDSTLKIQPAKLEDSAVYLCASSTGDTQYFGPGTRLTVL.